The 3 T cell receptor beta chains in this list originate from one sample, sequenced in a study of T cells in Graves' hyperthyroidism and ophthalmopathy. RNA transcripts were the template for amplifying TCR beta CDR3 regions. In the first-round RT-PCR of the TCR CDR3, the HTBI primer set was used. One entry per CDR3 protein, called by TCRdb with MiXCR from the multiplex PCR reads. The sample carries about 380,000 distinct CDR3 sequences, approximately 14% recorded once. Source material: blood. These receptors originate from a woman aged 25 to 39 with Graves' ophthalmopathy.

This clonotype was observed once. The chain recombines TRBV11-2 with TRBJ1-1; tentatively, D is TRBD1 (5 bases). There are 14 residues in the CDR3. The V and J ends lost 1 base and 6 bases respectively, with 12 bases between them. Germline assignment: CDR1 SGHAT and CDR2 FQNNGV. This CDR3 reads CASSLGPGSPEAFF. Here the CDR3 DNA reads TGTGCCAGCAGCTTAGGGCCAGGGAGCCCTGAAGCTTTCTTT.

In its sample, this clonotype was seen many times. The J gene is TRBJ2-7, the V gene TRBV18; no clear D gene. V was shortened by 1 base and J by 1 base, with 8 bases between the two germline ends. The germline V gene has CDR1 KGHSH and CDR2 LQKENI. This CDR3 has 14 amino acids. The CDR3 region has the DNA TGTGCCAGCTCACCACGTGGCACATCCTACGAGCAGTACTTC. Its protein product is CASSPRGTSYEQYF.

In the case of this clonotype: Given a much more abundant clone one base away, this may be a read error. The CDR3 ends on some other residue instead of the conserved phenylalanine or tryptophan, so this is likely a read error. The chain carries TRBV7-6 and TRBJ2-6; possibly TRBD1 for D (6 bases). There are 18 residues in the CDR3. Germline V gene data show CDR1 as SGHVS and CDR2 as FNYEAQ. Trimming took off 1 base at V and 0 bases at J, with 13 bases between the two ends. CDR3 sequence reads: CASSLVVGATSGANVLTL. The CDR3 nucleotides are TGTGCCAGCAGCTTAGTGGTGGGGGCAACCTCTGGGGCCAACGTCCTGACTCTC.